This TCR beta chain was sequenced for a study of blood T cell repertoires in COVID-19. On the study more broadly: T cells, B-cell-depleted T cells, or PBMCs provided the cDNA or gDNA that served as material.

Here immunoSEQ multiplex PCR was the method, and the copy in TCRdb shows in-frame clones only, minus some. The table records over 200,000 clones, 90% to 95% of them present only once. Germline CDR1 SGHNT, CDR2 YYREEE (reference sequence). With V trimmed by 3 bases and J by 8 bases, 5 bases remained unmatched. CDR3 length: 14 residues. The sample comprised peripheral blood. The chain couples TRBV5-4 to TRBJ2-1; 10 bases are a match to TRBD1. This clonotype originated in a man aged 30 to 45 with acute or convalescent COVID-19. As DNA, the CDR3 is TGTGCCAGCAGCTCGGGACAGGGGAGAGATGAGCAGTTCTTC. Amino acid sequence: CASSSGQGRDEQFF.